The clone carrying this T cell receptor (beta chain) was seen repeatedly, ten times or more. Its matching antigen is unknown. The data derive from a study of blood T cells in healthy people across ages. Study-wide results and caveats: As age increased, TCR beta diversity per million T cells fell in a roughly linear fashion.

The germline V and J ends were trimmed by 0 bases and 0 bases, with 12 bases remaining between them. This CDR3 comprises 15 residues. CDR1 DFQATT and CDR2 SNEGSKA come from the germline V gene (reference sequence). Next came a second PCR, run for about 7 to 12 cycles, which used a sample-barcoded 5' primer along with a J-beta primer mix. Each of the cDNA molecules was tagged by a template-switch adaptor with 12 random nucleotides. TCRdb independently ran MiXCR on the 5' RACE reads; one entry per CDR3 protein. The table has over 500,000 distinct CDR3 sequences, more than 45% seen once. The sample was blood. The receptor was derived from an elderly woman in good health. This chain connects TRBV20-1 to TRBJ2-7, with D possibly TRBD2 on 6 matching bases. The CDR3 bases are TGCAGTGCTAGAGATCCCGGGACTGGCTCCTACGAGCAGTACTTC. Translation gives CSARDPGTGSYEQYF.